These 31 T cell receptor beta chains were all obtained from the same sample, sequenced in a study of blood T cell repertoires in COVID-19. This table comes from immunoSEQ multiplex PCR, and its TCRdb copy is limited to in-frame clones, with some not included. There are fewer than 500,000 clones in the sample; approximately 90% occur only once, and approximately 4.5% lies in the top ten. The source material was peripheral blood. Source of these receptors: a woman aged 30 to 39 with acute or convalescent COVID-19.

The chain employs TRBV2 and TRBJ1-2; TRBD1 might be the D (5 bases). Germline lookup yields CDR1 SNHLY and CDR2 FYNNEI. Trimming took off 6 bases at V and 5 bases at J, with 19 bases between the two ends. This CDR3 has 15 amino acids. CDR3 nucleotide sequence: TGTGCCAGCAGGGAACAGGTAAACAAGAATTATGGCTACACCTTC. This encodes CASREQVNKNYGYTF.

For the CDR3, the DNA is TGTGCCAGCAGTTCGACAGGGCGACGCACTGAAGCTTTCTTT. Translating gives CASSSTGRRTEAFF. V and J are TRBV27 and TRBJ1-1; 7 bases fit TRBD1. This CDR3 spans 14 amino acids. In germline, CDR1 is MNHEY, CDR2 SMNVEV (reference sequence). After removal of 4 bases from V and 4 bases from J, the junction contained 6 bases not matched to a gene.

This clone has just one count. Other DNA sequences in this sample translate to the same CDR3. This CDR3 reads CASSHSGSNTEAFF. CDR3 sequence (DNA): TGTGCCAGCAGCCATTCCGGGTCGAACACTGAAGCTTTCTTT. V is TRBV3-1 (or the pseudogene TRBV3-2) and J is TRBJ1-1; no definite D call. The germline gives CDR1 LGHDT, CDR2 YNNKEL (reference sequence). The CDR3 length is 14 residues. Between the trimmed V and J ends, which lost 3 bases and 1 base, there was a span of 9 bases.

The chain carries TRBV7-8 and TRBJ2-3, with 9 bases lining up with TRBD2. Germline loops: CDR1 SGHVS, CDR2 FQNEAQ. The CDR3 contains 19 residues. The V segment lost 5 bases and the J segment 0 bases; nucleotides outside the gene matches: 15. This CDR3 reads CASSPRQRGVRTSTDTQYF. The DNA for the CDR3 is TGTGCCAGCAGCCCCCGCCAGCGGGGGGTCCGAACTAGCACAGATACGCAGTATTTT.

This chain links TRBV5-6 with TRBJ2-6; possible D gene TRBD1, 6 bases. CDR3 length: 19 residues. Trimming left V 5 bases short and J 2 bases short, with 23 bases between. Germline V gives CDR1 SGHDT, CDR2 YYEEEE. CDR3 DNA: TGTGCCAGCAGAAGATTAAGCAGCTCCCCAGGGGCTGGGGCCAACGTCCTGACTTTC. Translation: CASRRLSSSPGAGANVLTF.

The gene calls are TRBV9 and TRBJ2-7; TRBD2 matches at 10 bases. There are 14 residues in the CDR3. CDR1 and CDR2 (germline): SGDLS, YYNGEE. J was trimmed by 3 bases and V by 4 bases; bases with no gene match: 4. The CDR3 is CASSLASGGYEQYF. CDR3 DNA: TGTGCCAGCAGCCTCGCTAGCGGGGGCTACGAGCAGTACTTC.

This chain uses TRBV4-2 with TRBJ2-7; 10 bases are shared with TRBD2. Looked up from germline, CDR1 is LGHNA and CDR2 is YNFKEQ. CDR3 size: 16 residues. V shed 4 bases and J 6 bases; nucleotides not matched to a gene: 12. The CDR3 nucleotides are TGTGCCAGCAGCCCGAACGTGGCTAGCGGGGGAGCCGAGCAGTACTTC. This encodes CASSPNVASGGAEQYF.

The rearrangement joins TRBV6-5 to TRBJ1-1, with TRBD1 matching 7 bases. The CDR3 consists of 14 residues. The V segment lost 0 bases and the J segment 9 bases; nucleotides outside the gene matches: 7. Germline values: CDR1 MNHEY, CDR2 SVGAGI. This CDR3 reads CASSYSGVRGKAFF. The CDR3 coding sequence is TGTGCCAGCAGTTACTCGGGGGTCAGGGGGAAAGCTTTCTTT.

This chain connects TRBV4-1 to TRBJ2-7; D possibly corresponds to TRBD1 (6 bases). The V gene lost 1 base and the J gene lost 3 bases, with 19 bases spanning the gap. This CDR3 has 17 residues. CDR1 MGHRA and CDR2 YSYEKL come from the germline V gene. CDR3 in DNA: TGCGCCAGCAGCCAAGGCCCAAAGGGGGAAGGACACTACGAGCAGTACTTC. This sequence encodes CASSQGPKGEGHYEQYF.

The chain is built from TRBV2 and TRBJ2-5; maybe TRBD2 (5 bases). This CDR3 contains 14 residues. Germline V lookup: CDR1 SNHLY, CDR2 FYNNEI. With 3 bases removed from V and 1 base from J, the gap between germline ends came to 9 bases. In DNA, the CDR3 is TGTGCCAGCAGTGACCTGCGGGCCCAAGAGACCCAGTACTTC. Its protein product is CASSDLRAQETQYF.

CDR3 sequence: CASSLAPKDRIEAFF. The CDR3 DNA reads TGTGCCAGCAGCTTAGCTCCTAAAGACAGAATTGAAGCTTTCTTT. V and J are TRBV7-2 and TRBJ1-1; tentatively, D is TRBD1 (5 bases). This CDR3 region has 15 residues. Germline-derived CDR1 and CDR2 are SGHTA and FQGNSA. Trimming left V 0 bases short and J 7 bases short, with 15 bases between.

The rearrangement joins TRBV21-1 to TRBJ2-7; whether TRBD2, the table's D call, matches the DNA was not checked. TRBV21-1 is designated a pseudogene. This CDR3 is built from 19 residues. The CDR3 nucleotides are TGTGCCAGCAGCAAAACCACCCCCCAGAAACTAGCGATAAACTACGAGCAGTACTTC. Its translation: CASSKTTPQKLAINYEQYF.

The genes are TRBV27 and TRBJ2-1; 14 bases match TRBD2. This CDR3 is built from 18 residues. Germline V gene lookup returns CDR1 MNHEY and CDR2 SMNVEV (reference sequence). The ends lost 6 bases at V and 0 bases at J; junction bases unmatched: 7. This CDR3 is CASSWTSGGSSSYNEQFF. CDR3 DNA: TGTGCCAGCAGCTGGACTAGCGGGGGGTCTAGCTCCTACAATGAGCAGTTCTTC.

The gene calls are TRBV7-3 and TRBJ2-1; 8 bases are a match to TRBD1. There are 16 residues in the CDR3. J was trimmed by 6 bases and V by 3 bases; bases with no gene match: 10. Germline lookup yields CDR1 SGHTA and CDR2 FQGTGA. CDR3 nucleotides: TGTGCCAGCAGCTTCAGGGGGCCCGGGATTGGCAATGAGCAGTTCTTC. As protein: CASSFRGPGIGNEQFF.

This chain links TRBV2 with TRBJ2-5; no clear D gene. The CDR3 runs to 12 residues. V lost 6 bases, J lost 5 bases, and 10 bases lay in between. Germline V gives CDR1 SNHLY, CDR2 FYNNEI. The CDR3 is CASRQVQETQYF. In DNA form, the CDR3 reads TGTGCCAGCAGGCAGGTTCAGGAGACCCAGTACTTC.

The V and J genes are TRBV7-2 and TRBJ2-7; maybe TRBD1 (6 bases). The V end lost 5 bases, the J end lost 2 bases, and 13 bases lay between the germline ends. The CDR3 has 14 amino acids. Per germline, CDR1 SGHTA and CDR2 FQGNSA. The CDR3: CASSTSRGTYEQYF. In DNA form, the CDR3 reads TGTGCCAGCAGCACATCCAGGGGAACCTACGAGCAGTACTTC.

The CDR3 nucleotides read TGCGCCACCACGGAGGGGGCCCGAGGCGAAAAACTGTTTTTT. Protein product: CATTEGARGEKLFF. The chain joins TRBV10-2 to TRBJ1-4, with TRBD1 matching over 7 bases. Germline-derived CDR1 and CDR2 are WSHSY and SAAADI. The junction had 13 bases not matched to a gene; V was cut back by 10 bases and J by 8 bases. This CDR3 is 14 amino acids long.

The chain has TRBV15 and TRBJ1-1; D may be TRBD1 (5 bases). V was trimmed by 3 bases and J by 4 bases, leaving 12 bases between them. This CDR3 region has 14 residues. From germline, CDR1 is LNHNV and CDR2 YYDKDF (reference sequence). The DNA of the CDR3 is TGTGCCACCAGCAGCCCAGGGTTGGGCACTGAAGCTTTCTTT. Its protein product is CATSSPGLGTEAFF.

The J gene is TRBJ2-3, the V gene TRBV27; TRBD1 might be the D (6 bases). With 2 bases removed from V and 7 bases from J, the gap between germline ends came to 16 bases. CDR1 and CDR2 (germline): MNHEY, SMNVEV (reference sequence). This CDR3 spans 15 amino acids. CDR3 residues: CASSLLPPGANTQYF. CDR3 nucleotide sequence: TGTGCCAGCAGTTTACTCCCGCCAGGGGCTAATACGCAGTATTTT.

The rearrangement joins TRBV9 to TRBJ1-1, with D unresolved. The CDR3 totals 18 residues. The germline V gene encodes CDR1 SGDLS and CDR2 YYNGEE. V lost 0 bases to trimming and J lost 8 bases, with 26 bases between them. CDR3 sequence reads: CASSVGGRHSQIWSEAFF. CDR3 in DNA: TGTGCCAGCAGCGTAGGCGGGAGACACAGTCAAATCTGGTCGGAAGCTTTCTTT. The entire variable domain, with the rest obtained from reference TRBV9 and TRBJ1-1, is as follows: DSGVTQTPKHLITATGQRVTLRCSPRSGDLSVYWYQQSLDQGLQFLIQYYNGEERAKGNILERFSAQQFPDLHSELNLSSLELGDSALYFCASSVGGRHSQIWSEAFFGQGTRLTVV.

In this sample, this clone turned up once. This chain joins TRBV11-2 and TRBJ2-5; 14 positions agree with TRBD2. The CDR3 extends over 17 amino acids. Germline CDR1 SGHAT, CDR2 FQNNGV. V lost 6 bases, J lost 5 bases, and 11 bases stayed unmatched. CDR3 sequence (DNA): TGTGCCAGCAGGCGACTAGCGGGGGGGCAAGTTGGGGAGACCCAGTACTTC. Its translation: CASRRLAGGQVGETQYF.

The chain links TRBV10-3 to TRBJ1-2; 9 nucleotides agree with TRBD1. CDR1 and CDR2 from the germline V gene are ENHRY and SYGVKD. The CDR3 consists of 16 residues. Germline trimming cut 10 bases from V and 0 bases from J; bases unmatched to any gene: 12. DNA of the CDR3: TGTGCCAGTTCTCCGGGACAGGGCTCAACTAACTATGGCTACACCTTC. This sequence encodes CASSPGQGSTNYGYTF.

This clone showed up just a few times. The rearrangement links TRBV3-1 (or the pseudogene TRBV3-2) to TRBJ2-5, with 12 bases lining up with TRBD2. The CDR3 extends over 14 amino acids. J gave up 5 bases and V 2 bases, and 0 bases lay outside the gene matches. In germline, CDR1 is LGHDT, CDR2 YNNKEL (reference sequence). In DNA form, the CDR3 reads TGTGCCAGCAGCCAAACTAGCGGGGGGGAGACCCAGTACTTC. Protein: CASSQTSGGETQYF.

The chain couples TRBV7-9 to TRBJ1-4, with 8 bases fitting TRBD1. There are 16 residues in the CDR3. V lost 5 bases, J lost 2 bases, and 7 bases stayed unmatched. The germline CDR1 and CDR2 sequences are SEHNR and FQNEAQ (reference sequence). CDR3 bases: TGTGCCAGCAGCCAGACAGGGGCCTGGACTAATGAAAAACTGTTTTTT. This gives the protein CASSQTGAWTNEKLFF.

The chain joins TRBV4-1 to TRBJ1-5, with D uncertain. The V gene's germline CDR1 is MGHRA and CDR2 YSYEKL. The CDR3 consists of 13 residues. V lost 5 bases and J lost 5, with 10 bases in between. This CDR3 is CASSDGLDQPQHF. CDR3 DNA: TGCGCCAGCAGCGACGGACTGGATCAGCCCCAGCATTTT.

In this sample, this clone turned up once. The chain recombines TRBV6-5 with TRBJ2-1; D is possibly TRBD1 (5 bases). Germline lookup yields CDR1 MNHEY and CDR2 SVGAGI. The CDR3 totals 14 residues. V dropped 5 bases and J dropped 4 bases, with 12 bases sitting between them. The CDR3 sequence: CASSPQTVYNEQFF. CDR3 nucleotides: TGTGCCAGCAGTCCCCAGACAGTTTACAATGAGCAGTTCTTC.

As to this clone: The identical CDR3 is also encoded by other nucleotide sequences in the sample. The V and J genes are TRBV29-1 and TRBJ2-2; D is perhaps TRBD1 (6 bases). Per the germline V gene, CDR1 is SQVTM and CDR2 is ANQGSEA. The CDR3 totals 13 residues. V was cut by 3 bases and J by 1 base, with 6 bases left in between. CDR3 amino acids: CSVEGQNTGELFF. CDR3 sequence (DNA): TGCAGCGTTGAGGGACAGAACACCGGGGAGCTGTTTTTT.

This clone was found many times. The V and J genes are TRBV7-8 and TRBJ2-7; 12 bases are a match to TRBD2. The CDR3 spans 17 residues. Germline CDR1 and CDR2: SGHVS and FQNEAQ. The ends lost 4 bases at V and 9 bases at J; junction bases unmatched: 16. CDR3 sequence reads: CASSSSLAGGSTRGQYF. The CDR3 region has the DNA TGTGCCAGCAGCTCATCACTAGCGGGGGGATCTACGAGGGGGCAGTACTTC.

DNA of the CDR3: TGTGCCAGCAGTGGCCGACTAGCGATACTCTACGAGCAGTACTTC. This translates into CASSGRLAILYEQYF. The chain employs TRBV6-2 or TRBV6-3 and TRBJ2-7; TRBD2 agrees at 8 bases. CDR1 is MNHEY and CDR2 is SVGEGT in the germline V gene. J was trimmed by 3 bases and V by 5 bases; bases with no gene match: 9. The CDR3 consists of 15 residues.

This chain connects TRBV7-9 to TRBJ1-2, with D possibly being TRBD1 (5 bases). Trimming stripped 5 bases from V and 7 bases from J, with 14 bases between. The CDR3 has 13 amino acids. Germline CDR1 SEHNR, CDR2 FQNEAQ (reference sequence). DNA for the CDR3: TGTGCCAGCAGCCTCCAGGGTCAGAGTGGCTACACCTTC. Residues: CASSLQGQSGYTF. Variable domain in full (rest from reference TRBV7-9 and TRBJ1-2): DTGVSQNPRHKITKRGQNVTFRCDPISEHNRLYWYRQTLGQGPEFLTYFQNEAQLEKSRLLSDRFSAERPKGSFSTLEIQRTEQGDSAMYLCASSLQGQSGYTFGSGTRLTVV.

A word on this clone: A read error may explain this, as a much larger clone is one base away. V usage is TRBV2 and J usage is TRBJ1-1, with D unresolved. Germline V gene data show CDR1 as SNHLY and CDR2 as FYNNEI. V was clipped by 3 bases and J by 0 bases, with 5 bases between them. The CDR3 runs to 13 residues. The DNA of the CDR3 is TGTGCCAGCAGTGATAGTATGAACACTGAAGCTTTCTTT. The encoded protein is CASSDSMNTEAFF.